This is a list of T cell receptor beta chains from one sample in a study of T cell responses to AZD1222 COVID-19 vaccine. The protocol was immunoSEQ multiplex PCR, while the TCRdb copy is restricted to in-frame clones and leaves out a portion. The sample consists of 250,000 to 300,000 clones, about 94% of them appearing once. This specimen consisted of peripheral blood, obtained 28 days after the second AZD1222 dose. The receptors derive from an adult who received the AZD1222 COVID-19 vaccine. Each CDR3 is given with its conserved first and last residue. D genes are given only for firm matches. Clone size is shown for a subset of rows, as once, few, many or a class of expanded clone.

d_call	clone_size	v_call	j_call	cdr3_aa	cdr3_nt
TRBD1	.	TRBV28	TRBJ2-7	CASNKMTGGYEQYF	TGTGCCAGCAATAAAATGACAGGGGGCTACGAGCAGTACTTC
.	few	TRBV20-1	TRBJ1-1	CSAPFRGGAFF	TGCAGTGCGCCTTTTCGCGGGGGAGCTTTCTTT
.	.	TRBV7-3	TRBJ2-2	CASSSGFTGELFF	TGTGCCAGCAGCTCAGGGTTCACCGGGGAGCTGTTTTTT
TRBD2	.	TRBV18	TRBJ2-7	CASSPGLAGVSYEQYF	TGTGCCAGCTCACCAGGACTAGCGGGAGTCTCCTACGAGCAGTACTTC
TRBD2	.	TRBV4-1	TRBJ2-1	CASSQNLAGGYNEQFF	TGCGCCAGCAGCCAGAACCTAGCGGGGGGATACAATGAGCAGTTCTTC
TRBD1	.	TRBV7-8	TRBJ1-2	CASSSTGGRSNYGYTF	TGTGCCAGCAGCTCCACAGGGGGAAGGAGTAACTATGGCTACACCTTC
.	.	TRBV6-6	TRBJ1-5	CASSLFRGNQPQHF	TGTGCCAGCAGTTTGTTCAGGGGCAATCAGCCCCAGCATTTT
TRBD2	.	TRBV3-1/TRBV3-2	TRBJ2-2	CASSQEGLAGERTGELFF	TGTGCCAGCAGCCAAGAAGGTCTAGCGGGAGAAAGAACCGGGGAGCTGTTTTTT
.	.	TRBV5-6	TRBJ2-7	CASSLYYEQYF	TGTGCCAGCAGCTTATACTACGAGCAGTACTTC
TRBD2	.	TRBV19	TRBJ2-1	CASSISSGGTGEQFF	TGTGCCAGTAGTATTTCAAGCGGGGGAACCGGTGAGCAGTTCTTC
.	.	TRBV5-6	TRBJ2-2	CASSGPLGELFF	TGTGCCAGCTCGGGACCCTTGGGAGAGCTGTTTTTT
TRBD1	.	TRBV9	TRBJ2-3	CASSAEGASTDTQYF	TGTGCCAGCAGCGCAGAGGGGGCAAGCACAGATACGCAGTATTTT
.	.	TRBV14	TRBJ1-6	CASSWGGNSPLHF	TGTGCCAGCAGCTGGGGGGGAAATTCACCCCTCCACTTT
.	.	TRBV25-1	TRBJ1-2	CASSPDLNYGYTF	TGTGCCAGCAGTCCCGATCTCAACTATGGCTACACCTTC
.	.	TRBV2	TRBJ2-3	CASRKAASTDTQYF	TGTGCCAGCAGGAAGGCGGCCAGCACAGATACGCAGTATTTT
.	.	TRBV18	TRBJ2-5	CASSPRPGRQETQYF	TGTGCCAGCTCACCCCGCCCGGGACGGCAAGAGACCCAGTACTTC
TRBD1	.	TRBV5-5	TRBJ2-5	CASSLTTGGSFPETQYF	TGTGCCAGCAGCTTGACGACAGGGGGAAGTTTTCCGGAGACCCAGTACTTC
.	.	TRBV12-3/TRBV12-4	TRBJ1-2	CASSLNRYRNTF	TGTGCCAGCAGTCTTAACCGATATCGGAACACCTTC
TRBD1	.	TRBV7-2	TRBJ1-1	CASSLPRTGEGTEAFF	TGTGCCAGCAGCTTACCCAGGACAGGGGAGGGAACTGAAGCTTTCTTT
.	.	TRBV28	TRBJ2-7	CASSLVGTTSYEQYF	TGTGCCAGCAGTCTTGTGGGGACAACCTCCTACGAGCAGTACTTC
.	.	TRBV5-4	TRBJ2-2	CASSLVGGELFF	TGTGCCAGCAGCTTGGTTGGCGGGGAGCTGTTTTTT
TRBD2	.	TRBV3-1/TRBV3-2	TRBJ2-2	CASSQGTSGETGELFF	TGTGCCAGCAGCCAAGGGACTAGCGGAGAGACCGGGGAGCTGTTTTTT
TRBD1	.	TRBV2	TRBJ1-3	CASKRQGLTGNTIYF	TGTGCCAGCAAACGACAGGGACTTACTGGAAACACCATATATTTT
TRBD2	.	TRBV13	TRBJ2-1	CASSFSSPDSGRPSSYNEQFF	TGTGCCAGCAGCTTCTCCTCCCCTGATAGCGGGAGACCTAGCTCTTACAATGAGCAGTTCTTC
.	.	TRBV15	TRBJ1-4	CATSRTGPNEKLFF	TGTGCCACCAGCAGGACAGGTCCTAATGAAAAACTGTTTTTT
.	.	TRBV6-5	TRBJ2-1	CASTRAQGTYNEQFF	TGTGCCAGCACCCGCGCCCAAGGGACCTACAATGAGCAGTTCTTC
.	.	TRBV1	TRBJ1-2	CTSSQVGGRKRGYGYTF	TGCACCAGCAGCCAAGTAGGGGGCAGAAAACGGGGCTATGGCTACACCTTC
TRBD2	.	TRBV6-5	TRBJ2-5	CASSLRGLAVETQYF	TGTGCCAGCAGCCTTCGAGGGCTAGCGGTTGAGACCCAGTACTTC
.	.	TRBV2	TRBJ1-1	CASTAAGMNTEAFF	TGTGCCAGCACCGCGGCGGGAATGAACACTGAAGCTTTCTTT
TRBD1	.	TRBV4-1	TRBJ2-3	CASSHWPVDREDTQYF	TGCGCCAGCAGCCACTGGCCGGTGGACAGGGAAGATACGCAGTATTTT
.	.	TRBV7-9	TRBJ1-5	CASSQGDQPQHF	TGTGCCAGCAGCCAAGGAGATCAGCCCCAGCATTTT
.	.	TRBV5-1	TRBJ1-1	CASRQSMNTEAFF	TGCGCCAGCCGACAGAGCATGAACACTGAAGCTTTCTTT
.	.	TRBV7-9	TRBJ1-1	CASSPPRGDAFF	TGTGCCAGCAGCCCGCCGAGGGGGGATGCTTTCTTT